This T cell receptor (beta chain) derives from a study of blood T cell repertoires in COVID-19. CDR3 length: 15 residues. CDR1 and CDR2 (germline): SNHLY, FYNNEI. Between the trimmed V and J ends, which lost 4 bases and 2 bases, there was a span of 14 bases. TCRdb keeps only in-frame clones here, not all; method: immunoSEQ multiplex PCR. The repertoire holds about 440,000 clones, with around 88% as singletons. The TCR originated in a woman under 40 with acute or convalescent COVID-19. The V gene is TRBV2, the J gene TRBJ2-5; tentative D call: TRBD2 (7 bases). The sequencing sample was made of peripheral blood. CDR3 sequence: CASSVRGAGQETQYF. The CDR3 region has the DNA TGTGCCAGCAGTGTTCGGGGGGCGGGGCAAGAGACCCAGTACTTC.